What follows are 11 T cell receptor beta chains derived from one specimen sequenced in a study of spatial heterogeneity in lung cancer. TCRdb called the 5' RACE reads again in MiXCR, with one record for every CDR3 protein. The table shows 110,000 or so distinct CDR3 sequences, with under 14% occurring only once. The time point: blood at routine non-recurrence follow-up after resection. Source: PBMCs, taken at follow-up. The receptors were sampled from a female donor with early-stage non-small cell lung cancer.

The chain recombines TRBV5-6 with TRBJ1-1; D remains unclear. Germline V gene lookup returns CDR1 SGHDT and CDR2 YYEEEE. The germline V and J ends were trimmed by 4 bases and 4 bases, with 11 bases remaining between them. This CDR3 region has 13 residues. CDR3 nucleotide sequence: TGTGCCAGCAGCCGATCCGGATCCACTGAAGCTTTCTTT. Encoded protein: CASSRSGSTEAFF.

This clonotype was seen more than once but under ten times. The CDR3 DNA sequence: TGTGCCAGCAGTTCCGCGACTAGCGGGAGGGACGGGGAGCTGTTTTTT. This codes for CASSSATSGRDGELFF. The V call is TRBV28, the J call TRBJ2-2; the match to TRBD2 covers 14 bases. This CDR3 contains 16 residues. Germline V gives CDR1 MDHEN, CDR2 SYDVKM. V shed 4 bases and J 7 bases; nucleotides not matched to a gene: 5.

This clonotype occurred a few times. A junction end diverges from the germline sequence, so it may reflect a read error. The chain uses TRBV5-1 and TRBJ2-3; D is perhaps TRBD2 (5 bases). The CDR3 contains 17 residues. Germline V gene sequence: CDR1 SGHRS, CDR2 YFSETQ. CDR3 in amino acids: CVSSLGGSGRYTDTQYF. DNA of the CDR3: TGCGTCAGCAGCTTGGGCGGAAGCGGAAGATACACAGATACGCAGTATTTT.

The CDR3 sequence: CASSFGTQRDGYTF. The CDR3 DNA sequence: TGTGCCAGCAGCTTCGGGACACAACGGGATGGCTACACCTTC. This chain connects TRBV5-4 to TRBJ1-2; maybe TRBD1 (6 bases). This CDR3 has 14 amino acids. The V gene's germline CDR1 is SGHNT and CDR2 YYREEE (reference sequence). The V end lost 2 bases, the J end lost 6 bases, and 14 bases lay between the germline ends. Using reference TRBV5-4 and TRBJ1-2 for the parts outside the CDR3, the full variable domain is ETGVTQSPTHLIKTRGQQVTLRCSSQSGHNTVSWYQQALGQGPQFIFQYYREEENGRGNFPPRFSGLQFPNYSSELNVNALELDDSALYLCASSFGTQRDGYTFGSGTRLTVV.

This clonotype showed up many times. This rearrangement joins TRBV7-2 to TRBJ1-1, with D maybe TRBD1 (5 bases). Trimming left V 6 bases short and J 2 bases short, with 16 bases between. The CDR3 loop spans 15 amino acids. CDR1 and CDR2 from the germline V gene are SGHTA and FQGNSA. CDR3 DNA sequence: TGTGCCAGCAGGGAAGTTCAGGGTACCAACACTGAAGCTTTCTTT. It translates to CASREVQGTNTEAFF.

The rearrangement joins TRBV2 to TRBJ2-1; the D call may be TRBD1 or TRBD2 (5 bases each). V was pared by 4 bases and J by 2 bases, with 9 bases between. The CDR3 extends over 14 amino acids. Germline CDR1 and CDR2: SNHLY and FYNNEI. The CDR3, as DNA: TGTGCCAGCAGTGGGGGACCAACCTACAATGAGCAGTTCTTC. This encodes CASSGGPTYNEQFF.

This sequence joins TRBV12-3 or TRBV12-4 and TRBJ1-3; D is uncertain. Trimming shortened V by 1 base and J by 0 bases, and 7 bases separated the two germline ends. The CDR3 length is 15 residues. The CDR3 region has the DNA TGTGCCAGCAGTTTAGGGACGCTCTCTGGAAACACCATATATTTT. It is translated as CASSLGTLSGNTIYF.

Here the CDR3 reads CSVATSGLGNEKLFF. Here the CDR3 DNA reads TGCAGCGTGGCCACATCAGGGCTGGGTAATGAAAAACTGTTTTTT. The V and J genes are TRBV29-1 and TRBJ1-4; tentative D call: TRBD1 (5 bases). The germline V gene has CDR1 SQVTM and CDR2 ANQGSEA. The CDR3 runs to 15 residues. The V end lost 6 bases, the J end lost 4 bases, and 18 bases lay between the germline ends. The full variable domain, with the rest looked up from reference TRBV29-1 and TRBJ1-4, is SAVISQKPSRDICQRGTSLTIQCQVDSQVTMMFWYRQQPGQSLTLIATANQGSEATYESGFVIDKFPISRPNLTFSTLTVSNMSPEDSSIYLCSVATSGLGNEKLFFGSGTQLSVL.

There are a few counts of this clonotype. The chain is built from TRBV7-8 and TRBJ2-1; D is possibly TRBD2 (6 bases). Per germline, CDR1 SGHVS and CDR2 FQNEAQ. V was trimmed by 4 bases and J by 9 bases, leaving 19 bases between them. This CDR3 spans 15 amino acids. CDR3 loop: CASSYTQTSTAEQFF. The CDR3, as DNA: TGTGCCAGCAGCTACACCCAGACTAGTACGGCTGAGCAGTTCTTC. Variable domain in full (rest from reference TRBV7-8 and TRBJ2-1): GAGVSQSPRYKVAKRGQDVALRCDPISGHVSLFWYQQALGQGPEFLTYFQNEAQLDKSGLPSDRFFAERPEGSVSTLKIQRTQQEDSAVYLCASSYTQTSTAEQFFGPGTRLTVL.

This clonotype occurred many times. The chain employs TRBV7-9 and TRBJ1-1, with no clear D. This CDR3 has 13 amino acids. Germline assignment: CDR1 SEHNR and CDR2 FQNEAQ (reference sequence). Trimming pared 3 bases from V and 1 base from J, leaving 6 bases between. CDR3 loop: CASSFPPNTEAFF. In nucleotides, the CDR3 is TGTGCCAGCAGCTTCCCTCCGAACACTGAAGCTTTCTTT.

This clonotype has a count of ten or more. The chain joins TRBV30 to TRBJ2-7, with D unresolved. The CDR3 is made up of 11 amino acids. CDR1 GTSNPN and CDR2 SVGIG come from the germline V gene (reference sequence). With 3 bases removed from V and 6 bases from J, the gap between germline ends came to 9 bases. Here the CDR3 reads CAWSNGIEQYV. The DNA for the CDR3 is TGTGCCTGGAGCAATGGTATCGAGCAGTACGTC.